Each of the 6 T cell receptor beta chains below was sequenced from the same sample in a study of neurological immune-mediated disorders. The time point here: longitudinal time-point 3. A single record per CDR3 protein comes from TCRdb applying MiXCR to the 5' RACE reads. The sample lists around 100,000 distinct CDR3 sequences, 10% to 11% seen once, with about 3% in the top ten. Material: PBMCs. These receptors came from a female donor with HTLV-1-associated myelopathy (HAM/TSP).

Here the CDR3 reads CAISEPSGGDEQFF. For the CDR3, the DNA is TGTGCCATCAGTGAGCCCTCGGGCGGGGATGAGCAGTTCTTC. J is TRBJ2-1 and V is TRBV10-3; tentative D call: TRBD2 (6 bases). Trimming took 2 bases from V and 8 from J, leaving 13 bases between them. The CDR3 totals 14 residues. Germline CDR1 reads ENHRY; CDR2 reads SYGVKD.

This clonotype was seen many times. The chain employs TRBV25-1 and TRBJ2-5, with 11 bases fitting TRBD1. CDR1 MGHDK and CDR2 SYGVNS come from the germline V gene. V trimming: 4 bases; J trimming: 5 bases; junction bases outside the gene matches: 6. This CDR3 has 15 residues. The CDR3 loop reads CASSGGTGGRETQYF. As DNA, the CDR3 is TGTGCCAGCAGTGGCGGGACAGGGGGAAGGGAGACCCAGTACTTC.

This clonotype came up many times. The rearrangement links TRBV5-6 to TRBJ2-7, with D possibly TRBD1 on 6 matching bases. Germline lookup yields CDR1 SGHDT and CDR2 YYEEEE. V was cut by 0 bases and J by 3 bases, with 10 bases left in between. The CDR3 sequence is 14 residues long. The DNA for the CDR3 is TGTGCCAGCAGCTTGGGGCAGGGGATCTACGAGCAGTACTTC. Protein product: CASSLGQGIYEQYF.

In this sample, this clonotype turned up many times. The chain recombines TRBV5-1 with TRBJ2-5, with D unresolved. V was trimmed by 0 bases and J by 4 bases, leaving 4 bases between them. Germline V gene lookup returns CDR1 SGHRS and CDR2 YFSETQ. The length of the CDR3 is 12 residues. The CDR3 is CASSLDVETQYF. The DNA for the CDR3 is TGCGCCAGCAGCTTGGACGTAGAGACCCAGTACTTC.

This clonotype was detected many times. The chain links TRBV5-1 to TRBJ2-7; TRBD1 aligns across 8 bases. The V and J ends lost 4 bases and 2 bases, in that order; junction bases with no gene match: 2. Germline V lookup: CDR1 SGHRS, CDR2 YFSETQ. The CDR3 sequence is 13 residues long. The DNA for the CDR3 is TGCGCCAGCAGCGGACAGGGCCCCTACGAGCAGTACTTC. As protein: CASSGQGPYEQYF.

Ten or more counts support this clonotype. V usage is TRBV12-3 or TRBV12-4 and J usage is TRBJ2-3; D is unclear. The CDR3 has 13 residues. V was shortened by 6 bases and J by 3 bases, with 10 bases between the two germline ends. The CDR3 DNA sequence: TGTGCCAGCAGCGATCCTAATACAGATACGCAGTATTTT. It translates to CASSDPNTDTQYF.